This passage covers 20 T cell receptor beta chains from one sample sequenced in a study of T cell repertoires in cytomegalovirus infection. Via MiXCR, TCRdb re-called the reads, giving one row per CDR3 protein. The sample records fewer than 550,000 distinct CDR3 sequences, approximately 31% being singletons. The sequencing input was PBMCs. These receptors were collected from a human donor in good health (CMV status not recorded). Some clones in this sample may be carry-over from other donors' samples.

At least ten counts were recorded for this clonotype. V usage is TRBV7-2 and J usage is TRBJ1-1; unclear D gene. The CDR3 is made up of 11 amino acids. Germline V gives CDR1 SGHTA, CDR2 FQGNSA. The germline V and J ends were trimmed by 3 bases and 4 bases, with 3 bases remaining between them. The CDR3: CASSFRTEAFF. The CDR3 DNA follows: TGTGCCAGCAGCTTTCGCACTGAAGCTTTCTTT.

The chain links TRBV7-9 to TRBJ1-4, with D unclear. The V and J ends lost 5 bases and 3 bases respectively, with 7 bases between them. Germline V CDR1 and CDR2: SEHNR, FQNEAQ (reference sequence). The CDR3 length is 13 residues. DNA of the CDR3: TGTGCCAGCAGCCGGGCGGCTAATGAAAAACTGTTTTTT. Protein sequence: CASSRAANEKLFF.

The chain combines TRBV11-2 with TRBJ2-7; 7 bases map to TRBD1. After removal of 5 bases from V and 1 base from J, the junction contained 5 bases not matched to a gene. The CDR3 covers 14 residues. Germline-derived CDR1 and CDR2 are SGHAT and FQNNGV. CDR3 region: CASSLTDRSYEQYF. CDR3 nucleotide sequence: TGTGCCAGCAGCCTGACGGACAGGTCCTACGAGCAGTACTTC.

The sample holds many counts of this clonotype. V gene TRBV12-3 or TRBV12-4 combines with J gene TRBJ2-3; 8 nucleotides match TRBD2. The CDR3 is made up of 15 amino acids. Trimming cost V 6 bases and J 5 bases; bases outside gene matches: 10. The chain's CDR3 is CASSPASAGEDTQYF. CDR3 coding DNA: TGTGCCAGCAGCCCCGCCTCAGCGGGGGAAGATACGCAGTATTTT.

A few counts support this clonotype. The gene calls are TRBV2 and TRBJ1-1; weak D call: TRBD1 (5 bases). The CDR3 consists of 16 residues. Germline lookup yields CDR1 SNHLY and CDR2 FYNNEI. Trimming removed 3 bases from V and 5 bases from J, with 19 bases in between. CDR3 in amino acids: CASSDRGSTKGTEAFF. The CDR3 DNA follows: TGTGCCAGCAGTGATAGAGGGAGCACTAAGGGGACTGAAGCTTTCTTT.

Here the CDR3 DNA reads TGCAGCGTCGGACTAGTTCTCGGCAATGAGCAGTTCTTC. Protein: CSVGLVLGNEQFF. The chain is built from TRBV29-1 and TRBJ2-1, with TRBD2 matching 7 bases. The CDR3 loop spans 13 amino acids. V gave up 6 bases and J gave up 6 bases; unmatched junction bases: 8. Per germline, CDR1 SQVTM and CDR2 ANQGSEA.

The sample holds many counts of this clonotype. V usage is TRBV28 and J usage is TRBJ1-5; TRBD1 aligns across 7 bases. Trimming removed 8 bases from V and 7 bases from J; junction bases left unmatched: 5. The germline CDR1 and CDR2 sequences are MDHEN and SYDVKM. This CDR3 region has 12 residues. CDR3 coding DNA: TGTGCCAGCCTCGACAGGGACCAGCCCCAGCATTTT. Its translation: CASLDRDQPQHF.

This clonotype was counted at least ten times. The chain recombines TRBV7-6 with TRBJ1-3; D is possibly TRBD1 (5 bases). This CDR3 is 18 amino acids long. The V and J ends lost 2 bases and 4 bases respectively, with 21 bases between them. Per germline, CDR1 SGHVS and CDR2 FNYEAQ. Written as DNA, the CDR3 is TGTGCCAGCAGCTTACTGGGTGGAGGGGAGTCTATAGGAAACACCATATATTTT. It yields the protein CASSLLGGGESIGNTIYF.

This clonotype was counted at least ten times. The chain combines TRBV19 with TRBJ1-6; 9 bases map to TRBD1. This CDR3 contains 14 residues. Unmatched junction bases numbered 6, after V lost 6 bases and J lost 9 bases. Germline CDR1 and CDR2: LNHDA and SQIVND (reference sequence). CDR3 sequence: CASSLRDRVSPLHF. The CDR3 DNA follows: TGTGCCAGTAGCCTCCGGGACAGGGTTTCACCCCTCCACTTT.

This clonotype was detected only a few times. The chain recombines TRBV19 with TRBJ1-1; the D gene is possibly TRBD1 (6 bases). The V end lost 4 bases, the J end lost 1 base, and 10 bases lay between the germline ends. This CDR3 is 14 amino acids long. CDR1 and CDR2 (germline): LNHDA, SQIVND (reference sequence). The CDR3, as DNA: TGTGCCAGTAGTACCGGACAGCAGAACACTGAAGCTTTCTTT. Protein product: CASSTGQQNTEAFF.

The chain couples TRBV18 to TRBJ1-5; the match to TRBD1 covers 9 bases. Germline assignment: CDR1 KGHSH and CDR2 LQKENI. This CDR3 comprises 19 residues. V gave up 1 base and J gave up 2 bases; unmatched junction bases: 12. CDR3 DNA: TGTGCCAGCTCACCACGTAGGGTACAGGGGGCGCGTGGCAATCAGCCCCAGCATTTT. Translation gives CASSPRRVQGARGNQPQHF.

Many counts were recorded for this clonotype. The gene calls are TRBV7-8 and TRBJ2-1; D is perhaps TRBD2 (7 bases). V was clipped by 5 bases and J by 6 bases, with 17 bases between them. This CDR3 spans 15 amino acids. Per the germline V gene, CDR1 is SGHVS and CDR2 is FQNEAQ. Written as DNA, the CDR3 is TGTGCCAGCAGCCAGAGGGGGGGGCTAGGCAATGAGCAGTTCTTC. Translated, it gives CASSQRGGLGNEQFF.

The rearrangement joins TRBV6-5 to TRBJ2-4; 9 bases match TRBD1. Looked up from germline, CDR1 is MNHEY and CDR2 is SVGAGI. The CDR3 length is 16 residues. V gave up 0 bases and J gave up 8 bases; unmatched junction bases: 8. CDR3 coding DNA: TGTGCCAGCAGTTACTCGGGGACAGGGCGCGGAGACATTCAGTACTTC. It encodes CASSYSGTGRGDIQYF.

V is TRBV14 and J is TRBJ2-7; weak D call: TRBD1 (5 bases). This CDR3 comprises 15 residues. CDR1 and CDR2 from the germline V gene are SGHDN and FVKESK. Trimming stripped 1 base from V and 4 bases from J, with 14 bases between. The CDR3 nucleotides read TGTGCCAGCAGCCAAGCACAGGCCAATCCGTACGAGCAGTACTTC. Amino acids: CASSQAQANPYEQYF.

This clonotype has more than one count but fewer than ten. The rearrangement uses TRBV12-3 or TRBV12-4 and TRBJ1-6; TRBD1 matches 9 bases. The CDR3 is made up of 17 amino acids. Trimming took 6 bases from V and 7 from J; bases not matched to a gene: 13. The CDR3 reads CASSQRRQGVWNSPLHF. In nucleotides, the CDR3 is TGTGCCAGCAGCCAAAGGAGACAGGGGGTGTGGAATTCACCCCTCCACTTT.

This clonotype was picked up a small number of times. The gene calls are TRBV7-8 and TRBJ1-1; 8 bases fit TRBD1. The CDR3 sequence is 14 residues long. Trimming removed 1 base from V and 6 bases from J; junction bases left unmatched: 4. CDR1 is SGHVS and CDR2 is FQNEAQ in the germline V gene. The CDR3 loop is CASSLDQGAAEAFF. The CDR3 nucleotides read TGTGCCAGCAGCTTAGATCAGGGGGCCGCTGAAGCTTTCTTT.

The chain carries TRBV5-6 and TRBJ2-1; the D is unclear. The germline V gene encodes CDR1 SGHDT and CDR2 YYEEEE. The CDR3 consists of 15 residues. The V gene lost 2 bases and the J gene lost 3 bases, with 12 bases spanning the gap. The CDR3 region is CASSFGGQFYNEQFF. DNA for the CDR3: TGTGCCAGCAGCTTCGGCGGCCAATTCTACAATGAGCAGTTCTTC.

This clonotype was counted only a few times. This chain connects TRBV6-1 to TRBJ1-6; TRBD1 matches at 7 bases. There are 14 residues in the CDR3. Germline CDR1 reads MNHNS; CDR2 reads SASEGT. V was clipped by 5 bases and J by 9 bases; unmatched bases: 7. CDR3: CASSYRGDGSPLHF. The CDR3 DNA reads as TGTGCCAGCAGTTACAGGGGAGACGGTTCACCCCTCCACTTT.

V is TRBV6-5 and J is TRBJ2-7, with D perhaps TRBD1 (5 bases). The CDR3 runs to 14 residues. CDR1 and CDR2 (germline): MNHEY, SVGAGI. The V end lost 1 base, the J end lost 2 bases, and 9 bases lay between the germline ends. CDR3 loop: CASSYFQGAYEQYF. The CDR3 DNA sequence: TGTGCCAGCAGTTACTTTCAGGGCGCCTACGAGCAGTACTTC.

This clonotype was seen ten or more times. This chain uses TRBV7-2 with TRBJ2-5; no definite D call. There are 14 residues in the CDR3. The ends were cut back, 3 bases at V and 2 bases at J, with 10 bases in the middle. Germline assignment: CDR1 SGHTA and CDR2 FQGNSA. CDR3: CASSFQKSQETQYF. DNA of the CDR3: TGTGCCAGCAGCTTCCAAAAATCTCAAGAGACCCAGTACTTC. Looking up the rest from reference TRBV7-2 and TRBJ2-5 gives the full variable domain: GAGVSQSPSNKVTEKGKDVELRCDPISGHTALYWYRQSLGQGLEFLIYFQGNSAPDKSGLPSDRFSAERTGGSVSTLTIQRTQQEDSAVYLCASSFQKSQETQYFGPGTRLLVL.